The 19 T cell receptor beta chains given below trace back to one sample, sequenced in a study of blood T cell repertoires in COVID-19. The method was immunoSEQ multiplex PCR; TCRdb's version includes in-frame clones alone and lacks a portion of them. There are more than 80,000 clones in the sample; over 75% occur only once, and more than 2% lies in the top ten. The specimen was peripheral blood. All receptors come from a woman aged 70-85 years with acute or convalescent COVID-19.

The CDR3 loop is CASSQDREGYGYTF. The CDR3 nucleotides read TGTGCCAGCAGTCAGGACAGAGAGGGCTATGGCTACACCTTC. V usage is TRBV6-5 and J usage is TRBJ1-2; possibly TRBD1 for D (6 bases). Germline V CDR1 and CDR2: MNHEY, SVGAGI. Trimming removed 5 bases from V and 4 bases from J, with 14 bases in between. CDR3 length: 14 amino acids.

This chain uses TRBV5-4 with TRBJ1-1, with TRBD1 matching 9 bases. Losses at the gene ends were 4 bases for V and 6 bases for J; bases not matched to a gene: 4. Germline lookup yields CDR1 SGHNT and CDR2 YYREEE (reference sequence). CDR3 length: 13 amino acids. For the CDR3, the DNA is TGTGCCAGCAGCCCTGGGACAGGGCCTGAAGCTTTCTTT. Residues: CASSPGTGPEAFF.

This clone was recorded a few times. The V gene is TRBV7-9, the J gene TRBJ1-3, with 8 nucleotides matching TRBD1. Germline CDR1 and CDR2: SEHNR and FQNEAQ (reference sequence). The J segment lost 0 bases and the V segment lost 10 bases, leaving 8 bases of the junction unmatched. The CDR3 runs to 15 residues. CDR3 residues: CAIGQGVDSGNTIYF. The CDR3 DNA reads TGTGCCATCGGACAGGGTGTTGACTCTGGAAACACCATATATTTT.

This chain links TRBV10-3 with TRBJ1-1, with D possibly being TRBD1 (6 bases). CDR1 and CDR2 (germline): ENHRY, SYGVKD. V was cut by 6 bases and J by 0 bases, with 8 bases left in between. The CDR3 spans 13 residues. DNA of the CDR3: TGTGCCATCAGGGACAGTATGAACACTGAAGCTTTCTTT. This codes for CAIRDSMNTEAFF.

The V and J genes are TRBV2 and TRBJ1-5; TRBD1 matches 7 bases. There are 13 residues in the CDR3. J gave up 6 bases and V 5 bases, and 4 bases lay outside the gene matches. Germline V gives CDR1 SNHLY, CDR2 FYNNEI. The CDR3 nucleotides read TGTGCCAGCAGTTTTGACAGGGCTCAGCCCCAGCATTTT. This encodes CASSFDRAQPQHF.

This sequence joins TRBV3-1 (or the pseudogene TRBV3-2) and TRBJ2-7; D is perhaps TRBD1 (5 bases). Between the trimmed V and J ends, which lost 1 base and 3 bases, there was a span of 13 bases. CDR3 length equals 15 residues. Germline V gene sequence: CDR1 LGHDT, CDR2 YNNKEL (reference sequence). CDR3 amino acids: CASSQAPGKGYEQYF. CDR3 coding DNA: TGTGCCAGCAGCCAAGCTCCAGGGAAGGGCTACGAGCAGTACTTC.

V gene TRBV5-1 combines with J gene TRBJ2-3, with 8 nucleotides matching TRBD2. Germline trimming cut 0 bases from V and 7 bases from J; bases unmatched to any gene: 7. Germline CDR1 SGHRS, CDR2 YFSETQ. The CDR3 length is 15 residues. As DNA, the CDR3 is TGCGCCAGCAGCTTGGCGGGGGGGCCGGAGAATACGCAGTATTTT. It encodes CASSLAGGPENTQYF.

V gene TRBV6-5 combines with J gene TRBJ1-2, with a weak D call TRBD1 (6 bases). V shed 5 bases and J shed 6 bases, with 13 bases lying between them. The CDR3 totals 13 residues. Germline CDR1 MNHEY, CDR2 SVGAGI. This chain's CDR3 is CASSPVQGNGYTF. Here the CDR3 DNA reads TGTGCCAGCAGTCCTGTACAGGGAAATGGCTACACCTTC.

The V call is TRBV4-1, the J call TRBJ1-6; 8 bases line up with TRBD1. The length of the CDR3 is 15 residues. Germline V gives CDR1 MGHRA, CDR2 YSYEKL. V lost 1 base, J lost 10 bases, and 6 bases stayed unmatched. The CDR3 region has the DNA TGCGCCAGCAGCCAAGTGACAGGGGAATACTCACCCCTCCACTTT. Residues: CASSQVTGEYSPLHF.

V gene TRBV30 combines with J gene TRBJ1-2, with D perhaps matching TRBD1 (5 bases). CDR1 GTSNPN and CDR2 SVGIG come from the germline V gene (reference sequence). This CDR3 is built from 14 residues. The V end was cut by 2 bases, the J end by 7 bases, with 17 bases between. The chain's CDR3 is CAWSLGTGGVGYTF. CDR3 sequence (DNA): TGTGCCTGGAGTCTCGGTACAGGTGGGGTTGGCTACACCTTC.

To note about this clone: The conserved closing phenylalanine or tryptophan is absent in this CDR3, likely reflecting a read error. No DNA is shown, since the ends of the CDR3 on it are uncertain; the CDR3 is the one TCRdb lists. The V gene is TRBV12-3 or TRBV12-4, the J gene TRBJ1-2. Termini included, the CDR3 measures 8 amino acids. The CDR3 sequence is CASSLDLL.

In DNA form, the CDR3 reads TGCGCCAGCAGCCAAGGGGGCGGGGGCTATCAGCCCCAGCATTTT. This translates into CASSQGGGGYQPQHF. The chain employs TRBV4-1 and TRBJ1-5; D possibly corresponds to TRBD1 (6 bases). Germline V gene sequence: CDR1 MGHRA, CDR2 YSYEKL. Trimming removed 1 base from V and 5 bases from J, with 12 bases in between. The CDR3 totals 15 residues.

The chain is built from TRBV5-6 and TRBJ2-3; TRBD2 is a possible D gene (5 bases). Trimming shortened V by 1 base and J by 2 bases, and 8 bases separated the two germline ends. Germline CDR1 is SGHDT and CDR2 is YYEEEE. CDR3 length: 14 residues. The CDR3 sequence is CASSLYGDTDTQYF. As DNA, the CDR3 is TGTGCCAGCAGCTTGTACGGGGACACAGATACGCAGTATTTT.

The chain employs TRBV21-1 and TRBJ1-2; TRBD1, the table's D call, lacks a check against the DNA. TRBV21-1 represents a pseudogene. The CDR3 has 14 amino acids. The CDR3 DNA sequence: TGTGCCAGCAGCAAGCGACAGGGTAAAGAAGGCTACACCTTC. Translation gives CASSKRQGKEGYTF.

The chain couples TRBV9 to TRBJ2-7; 7 bases map to TRBD1. The germline CDR1 and CDR2 sequences are SGDLS and YYNGEE. The CDR3 has 15 residues. The V and J ends lost 0 bases and 3 bases, in that order; junction bases with no gene match: 6. This CDR3 reads CASSVGGTEGYEQYF. The CDR3 coding sequence is TGTGCCAGCAGCGTAGGTGGGACAGAAGGCTACGAGCAGTACTTC.

This clone has just a few counts. This sequence joins TRBV10-3 and TRBJ1-2, with TRBD1 matching 12 bases. In germline, CDR1 is ENHRY, CDR2 SYGVKD. The CDR3 contains 15 residues. The V gene end was trimmed by 11 bases and the J gene end by 3 bases; junction bases not matched to a gene: 10. CDR3 DNA sequence: TGTGCCTCCGGGACAGGGGGCGAGTTGTACTATGGCTACACCTTC. Its protein product is CASGTGGELYYGYTF.

The chain is built from TRBV27 and TRBJ2-1, with D unresolved. Trimming removed 5 bases from V and 4 bases from J, with 9 bases in between. The CDR3 length is 13 residues. In germline, CDR1 is MNHEY, CDR2 SMNVEV (reference sequence). In nucleotides, the CDR3 is TGTGCCAGCAGTATGCGGAGATACAATGAGCAGTTCTTC. Its protein product is CASSMRRYNEQFF.

The chain joins TRBV3-1 (or the pseudogene TRBV3-2) to TRBJ2-3; perhaps TRBD1 as D (5 bases). Trimming stripped 2 bases from V and 2 bases from J, with 17 bases between. The length of the CDR3 is 17 residues. The V gene's germline CDR1 is LGHDT and CDR2 YNNKEL (reference sequence). The chain's CDR3 is CASSQLNGAALTDTQYF. Written as DNA, the CDR3 is TGTGCCAGCAGCCAACTGAATGGGGCGGCCCTCACAGATACGCAGTATTTT.

The CDR3 loop is CASSFREGNQPQHF. For the CDR3, the DNA is TGTGCCAGCAGTTTTCGAGAAGGCAATCAGCCCCAGCATTTT. The chain joins TRBV6-5 to TRBJ1-5, with unresolved D. The germline gives CDR1 MNHEY, CDR2 SVGAGI. The length of the CDR3 is 14 residues. Trimming removed 4 bases at V and 2 bases at J, with 9 bases between.